These 2 T cell receptor beta chains came from one sample sequenced in a study of T cell repertoires in cytomegalovirus infection. MiXCR, run by TCRdb on the reads, gives a single entry per CDR3 protein. The sample has hundreds of thousands of distinct CDR3 sequences; 20% to 25% are singletons. Sequences were obtained from CD8+ T cells from PBMCs. The receptors were sampled from a human donor in good health (CMV status not recorded). Some clones in this sample may be carry-over from other donors' samples.

In its sample, this clonotype was seen a few times. The CDR3 coding sequence is TGTGCCAGCGGAGATTCCGGGACAGGGGTCCACGAGCAGTACTTC. Protein product: CASGDSGTGVHEQYF. The rearrangement joins TRBV5-5 to TRBJ2-7; 10 bases fit TRBD1. J gave up 5 bases and V 7 bases, and 12 bases lay outside the gene matches. The germline V gene encodes CDR1 SGHKS and CDR2 YYEKEE (reference sequence). CDR3 length equals 15 residues. Filled out from reference TRBV5-5 and TRBJ2-7, the complete variable domain reads DAGVTQSPTHLIKTRGQQVTLRCSPISGHKSVSWYQQVLGQGPQFIFQYYEKEERGRGNFPDRFSARQFPNYSSELNVNALLLGDSALYLCASGDSGTGVHEQYFGPGTRLTVT.

V usage is TRBV10-3 and J usage is TRBJ2-7; 7 bases are shared with TRBD2. In germline, CDR1 is ENHRY, CDR2 SYGVKD. This CDR3 comprises 16 residues. After removal of 5 bases from V and 1 base from J, the junction contained 11 bases not matched to a gene. The CDR3 DNA is TGTGCCATCAGTCGGACCGGGACTACAGCTTCCTACGAGCAGTACTTC. As protein: CAISRTGTTASYEQYF.